Below, 13 T cell receptor beta chains from the same sample are listed, as sequenced in a study of control samples from healthy donors and cancer patients. Libraries were prepared by immunoSEQ multiplex PCR; TCRdb keeps only in-frame clonotypes and omits some of them. Of over 150,000 clones in the sample, roughly 95% were seen once. The specimen was blood. The receptors stem from a woman younger than 45 in good health.

V and J are TRBV7-4 and TRBJ1-5; 9 bases are a match to TRBD1. Per germline, CDR1 SGHVT and CDR2 SQSDAQ. Trimming cost V 1 base and J 0 bases; bases outside gene matches: 10. This CDR3 region has 19 residues. CDR3 sequence (DNA): TGTGCCAGCAGCTTAGACCAGGACAGGGGTCGTTATAGCAATCAGCCCCAGCATTTT. It translates to CASSLDQDRGRYSNQPQHF.

V is TRBV4-1 and J is TRBJ1-3, with D unresolved. Germline assignment: CDR1 MGHRA and CDR2 YSYEKL. V was trimmed by 4 bases and J by 0 bases, leaving 10 bases between them. The CDR3 extends over 15 amino acids. CDR3 amino acids: CASSPSSSSGNTIYF. CDR3 nucleotides: TGCGCCAGCAGCCCGAGCAGCTCCTCTGGAAACACCATATATTTT.

The chain couples TRBV30 to TRBJ1-1; D is undetermined. The CDR3 has 11 amino acids. Germline V CDR1 and CDR2: GTSNPN, SVGIG (reference sequence). Trimming took off 0 bases at V and 8 bases at J, with 7 bases between the two ends. This chain's CDR3 is CAWSVKAEAFF. The CDR3 DNA reads TGTGCCTGGAGTGTAAAGGCAGAAGCTTTCTTT.

This chain joins TRBV15 and TRBJ2-7, with D possibly TRBD1 on 5 matching bases. CDR1 and CDR2 from the germline V gene are LNHNV and YYDKDF (reference sequence). The V end lost 3 bases, the J end lost 5 bases, and 23 bases lay between the germline ends. The CDR3 is made up of 17 amino acids. As DNA, the CDR3 is TGTGCCACCAGCAGCAAAAAGGTCAGGGAAAGTTTGAACGAGCAGTACTTC. It yields the protein CATSSKKVRESLNEQYF.

The chain uses TRBV19 and TRBJ2-2, with 12 nucleotides matching TRBD2. The CDR3 covers 21 residues. Per germline, CDR1 LNHDA and CDR2 SQIVND (reference sequence). The V and J ends lost 6 bases and 0 bases, in that order; junction bases with no gene match: 17. The CDR3 is CASRLTYWTSGAPPNTGELFF. The CDR3 coding sequence is TGTGCCAGTAGATTAACTTATTGGACTAGCGGGGCCCCACCGAACACCGGGGAGCTGTTTTTT.

This clone is a singleton in its sample. The chain combines TRBV10-3 with TRBJ1-2; D unclear. The CDR3 runs to 14 residues. Germline loops: CDR1 ENHRY, CDR2 SYGVKD. Trimming removed 3 bases from V and 6 bases from J, with 14 bases in between. The CDR3 is CAISDRVADHGYTF. In nucleotides, the CDR3 is TGTGCCATCAGTGATCGGGTGGCGGACCATGGCTACACCTTC.

CDR3 loop: CASSLEPSGRANEQYF. The DNA of the CDR3 is TGCGCCAGCAGCTTGGAACCTAGCGGGAGGGCCAACGAGCAGTACTTC. This chain links TRBV5-1 with TRBJ2-7; 12 bases are shared with TRBD2. Germline V gene data show CDR1 as SGHRS and CDR2 as YFSETQ. The J segment lost 5 bases and the V segment lost 0 bases, leaving 6 bases of the junction unmatched. CDR3 length: 16 residues.

This clone has a single count. The rearrangement joins TRBV5-5 to TRBJ1-3; perhaps TRBD1 as D (6 bases). V lost 6 bases and J 5 bases, leaving 12 bases between the germline ends. CDR1 SGHKS and CDR2 YYEKEE come from the germline V gene (reference sequence). This CDR3 contains 13 residues. As DNA, the CDR3 is TGTGCCAGCATCGGGGGGCATAGAAACACCATATATTTT. Its protein is CASIGGHRNTIYF.

The count of this clone is one. The rearrangement links TRBV11-2 to TRBJ1-1; TRBD1 is a possible D gene (5 bases). This CDR3 region has 14 residues. V gave up 4 bases and J gave up 0 bases, with 9 bases separating them. From germline, CDR1 is SGHAT and CDR2 FQNNGV. The CDR3 is CASSSGTVNTEAFF. The CDR3 DNA reads as TGTGCCAGCAGCTCCGGGACGGTGAACACTGAAGCTTTCTTT.

This clone has only a few counts. The chain joins TRBV28 to TRBJ2-7, with D unclear. V was cut by 6 bases and J by 4 bases, with 13 bases left in between. CDR1 is MDHEN, CDR2 SYDVKM, per germline. The CDR3 spans 13 residues. The CDR3 reads CASSRPRIYEQYF. The CDR3 DNA reads TGTGCCAGCAGCCGTCCACGGATATACGAGCAGTACTTC.

The rearrangement joins TRBV18 to TRBJ1-5; 7 bases are a match to TRBD1. Germline CDR1 reads KGHSH; CDR2 reads LQKENI. CDR3 size: 15 residues. V dropped 6 bases and J dropped 5; count of bases not matched to a gene: 10. CDR3: CASSGVGGLDQPQHF. As DNA, the CDR3 is TGTGCCAGCTCCGGCGTAGGGGGCTTGGATCAGCCCCAGCATTTT.

The chain uses TRBV6-5 and TRBJ1-5; 7 nucleotides agree with TRBD1. The junction had 5 bases not matched to a gene; V was cut back by 6 bases and J by 0 bases. This CDR3 has 15 amino acids. Germline V gives CDR1 MNHEY, CDR2 SVGAGI. The CDR3 DNA sequence: TGTGCCAGCAGGGAGGGACAGTATAGCAATCAGCCCCAGCATTTT. It specifies CASREGQYSNQPQHF.

The chain couples TRBV6-6 to TRBJ2-3; 9 positions agree with TRBD2. V was pared by 2 bases and J by 6 bases, with 6 bases of the junction left unmatched. Germline CDR1 reads MNHNY; CDR2 reads SVGAGI (reference sequence). The CDR3 runs 15 residues. The CDR3 nucleotides are TGTGCCAGCAGTTACGGCGGGGGGGCGGTGGATACGCAGTATTTT. This codes for CASSYGGGAVDTQYF.